This T cell receptor beta chain was recorded in a study of blood T cell repertoires in COVID-19. Across the whole study: COVID-19 samples from acute and convalescent phases originated in the United States, Italy and Spain. Sources were T cells, B-cell-depleted T cells, or PBMCs; the material itself was cDNA or gDNA.

Data came from immunoSEQ multiplex PCR; TCRdb stores just in-frame clones and leaves some out. This sample has some 15,000 clones; 70% to 75% occur once, and the top ten carry 12% to 15%. Sequenced material: peripheral blood. The TCR was taken from a man in his fifties or sixties with acute or convalescent COVID-19.

CDR3 sequence reads: CASSSNSGLEGDTEAFF. For the CDR3, the DNA is TGTGCCAGCAGCTCCAACAGTGGATTAGAGGGGGATACTGAAGCTTTCTTT. This chain uses TRBV13 with TRBJ1-1, with a tentative D call TRBD1 (6 bases). The CDR3 runs to 17 residues. V lost 4 bases to trimming and J lost 5 bases, with 23 bases between them. From germline, CDR1 is PRHDT and CDR2 FYEKMQ (reference sequence).